This T cell receptor beta chain derives from a study of blood T cell repertoires in COVID-19. For the study at large: The study drew acute and convalescent COVID-19 samples from the United States, Italy and Spain. T cells, B-cell-depleted T cells, or PBMCs supplied cDNA or gDNA.

Original data processing: Researchers report that nucleated cell counts were estimated from reference gene primer amplification. Sequencing was performed with immunoSEQ multiplex PCR; in TCRdb, only in-frame clones are kept and a portion is missing. V and J calls and clone size are those listed in that table; D and trimming were worked out from the DNA. Of approximately 90,000 clones detected, roughly 80% appear once; the ten largest clones hold more than 20%. CDR3 size: 14 residues. The germline gives CDR1 SNHLY, CDR2 FYNNEI. The germline V and J ends were trimmed by 3 bases and 0 bases, with 7 bases remaining between them.

The origin of this receptor is an elderly man with active or convalescent COVID-19. Sequenced: peripheral blood. The chain recombines TRBV2 with TRBJ2-3; D is uncertain. CDR3 in amino acids: CASSDLSSTDTQYF. The CDR3 coding sequence is TGTGCCAGCAGTGATCTCTCTAGCACAGATACGCAGTATTTT.